These 8 T cell receptor beta chains were sequenced from one sample in a study of tumor-infiltrating lymphocytes in primary liver carcinoma. Unsorted whole blood supplied the blood RNA, and germline DNA was isolated too. TCR beta cDNA came from roughly 450 ng total RNA, primed with a constant-region primer. Three nested multiplex PCR rounds, a slightly modified ARM-PCR method, built the TCR beta libraries. Primers for the first two PCR rounds were TRBV1-TRBV30 forward primers and a C-beta reverse primer (around 11 cycles per round). TCRdb called the multiplex PCR reads again in MiXCR, with one record for every CDR3 protein. The table has fewer than 350,000 distinct CDR3 sequences, more than 55% seen once. Sequences were obtained from peripheral blood. The receptors stem from a man aged 40-49 years with primary liver carcinoma and hepatitis B virus infection.

The gene calls are TRBV6-6 and TRBJ2-5; 14 bases are a match to TRBD2. CDR3 size: 20 residues. CDR1 MNHNY and CDR2 SVGAGI come from the germline V gene (reference sequence). V trimming: 6 bases; J trimming: 4 bases; junction bases outside the gene matches: 19. This CDR3 reads CASSQWGLLTSGRAVETQYF. The CDR3 nucleotides are TGTGCCAGCAGCCAATGGGGTTTACTGACTAGCGGGAGGGCCGTAGAGACCCAGTACTTC.

This clonotype was seen a handful of times. In DNA form, the CDR3 reads TGTGCCTGGGCGGGGGGGACAGATACGCAGTATTTT. Translation: CAWAGGTDTQYF. The rearrangement uses TRBV30 and TRBJ2-3; 9 bases fit TRBD2. Germline CDR1 is GTSNPN and CDR2 is SVGIG (reference sequence). The CDR3 is 12 amino acids. J gave up 3 bases and V 5 bases, and 0 bases lay outside the gene matches.

The chain joins TRBV24-1 to TRBJ2-1; possibly TRBD1 for D (6 bases). CDR1 is KGHDR, CDR2 SFDVKD, per germline. The CDR3 totals 16 residues. V lost 4 bases to trimming and J lost 2 bases, with 14 bases between them. This chain's CDR3 is CATSDSGQPTYNEQFF. The CDR3 nucleotides are TGTGCCACCAGTGACAGCGGACAGCCCACCTACAATGAGCAGTTCTTC.

Points on this clonotype: This clone may be a read error of a much larger clone one base away. CDR3 loop: CTSSFSSGSSYEQYF. CDR3 in DNA: TGTACCAGCAGTTTTTCAAGCGGTAGCTCCTACGAGCAGTACTTC. V gene TRBV12-3 or TRBV12-4 combines with J gene TRBJ2-7, with D tentatively TRBD2 (5 bases). CDR3 length equals 15 residues.

As concerns this clonotype: A much larger clone differs from this one at a single base, so this may be a read error. CDR3 DNA: TGTGCAGTGACCGGAGCTTACGAGGAGTACTTC. The encoded protein is CAVTGAYEEYF. The chain uses TRBV10-3 and TRBJ2-7, with D unresolved. Germline CDR1 and CDR2: ENHRY and SYGVKD. The CDR3 is made up of 11 amino acids.

In its sample, this clonotype was seen a few times. A read error may account for a junction end that differs from germline. The chain carries TRBV6-5 and TRBJ2-1; 9 bases agree with TRBD1. The CDR3 covers 15 residues. Germline CDR1 and CDR2: MNHEY and SVGAGI. The CDR3 DNA sequence: TGTGCCAGCAGTACCGACAGGGGGAGTTACAATAAGCAGTTCTTC. This gives the protein CASSTDRGSYNKQFF.

Details on this clonotype: This may arise from a read error, as a much more abundant clone is one base away. This rearrangement joins TRBV6-1 to TRBJ2-3, with TRBD2 matching over 13 bases. Looked up from germline, CDR1 is MNHNS and CDR2 is SASEGT. The CDR3 loop spans 17 amino acids. The CDR3 spells CASSGWTSGSTPDAQYF. The CDR3 DNA sequence: TGTGCCAGCAGTGGTTGGACTAGCGGGAGCACCCCAGATGCGCAGTATTTT.

This clonotype was recorded many times. As DNA, the CDR3 is TGTGCCAGCAGTCGCACAGGGGGTGGGCAGTACTTC. It is translated as CASSRTGGGQYF. This chain connects TRBV11-2 to TRBJ2-7; 8 bases map to TRBD1. Trimming removed 6 bases from V and 9 bases from J; junction bases left unmatched: 7. Germline V CDR1 and CDR2: SGHAT, FQNNGV. The CDR3 runs 12 residues.